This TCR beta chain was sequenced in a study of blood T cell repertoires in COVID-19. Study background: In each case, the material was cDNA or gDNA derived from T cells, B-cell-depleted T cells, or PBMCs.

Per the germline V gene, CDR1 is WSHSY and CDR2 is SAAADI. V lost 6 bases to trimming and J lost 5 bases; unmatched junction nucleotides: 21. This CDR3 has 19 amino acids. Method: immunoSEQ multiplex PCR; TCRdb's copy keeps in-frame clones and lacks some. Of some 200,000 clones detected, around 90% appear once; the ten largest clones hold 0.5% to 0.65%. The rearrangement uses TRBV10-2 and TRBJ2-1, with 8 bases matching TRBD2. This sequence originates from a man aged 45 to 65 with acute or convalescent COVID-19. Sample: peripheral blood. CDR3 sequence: CASRGKRETPKFVHNEQFF. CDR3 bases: TGCGCCAGCAGAGGAAAGCGGGAGACACCCAAGTTTGTACACAATGAGCAGTTCTTC.